Each of the 30 T cell receptor beta chains below was sequenced from the same sample in a study of cytomegalovirus exposure and HLA in healthy donors. PCR amplification relied on 60 Vbeta primers (plus 13 Jbeta primers). The repertoire was sequenced with immunoSEQ multiplex PCR; TCRdb's copy has only in-frame clones and lacks some. The table has about 120,000 clones, approximately 80% seen once; the top ten hold 5.8%. Sequencing was performed on PBMCs. These receptors all come from a man aged 18 to 29 in good health and CMV-seropositive.

This chain uses TRBV7-2 with TRBJ2-3, with a tentative D call TRBD2 (5 bases). The CDR3 has 12 residues. Deletions cut 2 bases from V and 10 bases from J, with 10 bases between. CDR1 SGHTA and CDR2 FQGNSA come from the germline V gene. CDR3 bases: TGTGCCAGCAGCTTACTAGCCGCGTCGCAGTATTTT. Translating gives CASSLLAASQYF.

This rearrangement joins TRBV27 to TRBJ1-5, with 7 nucleotides matching TRBD1. After removal of 6 bases from V and 1 base from J, the junction contained 3 bases not matched to a gene. Germline lookup yields CDR1 MNHEY and CDR2 SMNVEV (reference sequence). The CDR3 has 14 amino acids. Written as DNA, the CDR3 is TGTGCCAGCAGCCTGGGACAGAGCAATCAGCCCCAGCATTTT. Protein: CASSLGQSNQPQHF.

V gene TRBV5-4 combines with J gene TRBJ2-3; 9 nucleotides agree with TRBD2. The CDR3 loop spans 16 amino acids. Germline V gives CDR1 SGHNT, CDR2 YYREEE (reference sequence). Trimming removed 4 bases from V and 8 bases from J; junction bases left unmatched: 14. CDR3 loop: CASSAFSGGPPGTQYF. CDR3 DNA: TGTGCCAGCAGCGCCTTTAGCGGGGGCCCCCCGGGTACGCAGTATTTT.

The genes are TRBV21-1 and TRBJ2-6; the table gives TRBD2 as D, unverified against the DNA. TRBV21-1 is a known pseudogene. The CDR3 is 16 amino acids. Here the CDR3 DNA reads TGTGCCAGCAGTCCGAAGGCTAGCTCTGGGGCCAACGTCCTGACTTTC. Protein: CASSPKASSGANVLTF.

The rearrangement uses TRBV27 and TRBJ1-5, with 7 bases that match TRBD1. V lost 2 bases and J lost 2; bases outside the gene matches: 3. Germline CDR1 reads MNHEY; CDR2 reads SMNVEV (reference sequence). The CDR3 has 15 amino acids. The CDR3 DNA reads TGTGCCAGCAGTTTAGGACAGGCGGGCAATCAGCCCCAGCATTTT. Translated: CASSLGQAGNQPQHF.

V gene TRBV2 combines with J gene TRBJ1-2; D is undetermined. This CDR3 comprises 13 residues. Trimming took 7 bases from V and 5 from J, leaving 14 bases between them. The germline gives CDR1 SNHLY, CDR2 FYNNEI. For the CDR3, the DNA is TGTGCCAGCACCCCAGGAAGAAATTATGGCTACACCTTC. Its translation: CASTPGRNYGYTF.

This clone was detected once. The genes are TRBV4-2 and TRBJ1-4, with D possibly TRBD1 on 5 matching bases. Germline CDR1 and CDR2: LGHNA and YNFKEQ. This CDR3 region has 19 residues. Trimming left V 1 base short and J 3 bases short, with 21 bases between. The CDR3 is CASSQGQGSPRSANEKLFF. DNA for the CDR3: TGTGCCAGCAGCCAAGGTCAGGGATCCCCGCGGAGTGCTAATGAAAAACTGTTTTTT.

Concerning this clone itself: A read error may produce the germline difference seen at one junction end. The genes are TRBV5-1 and TRBJ2-6; D is perhaps TRBD1 (5 bases). The germline CDR1 and CDR2 sequences are SGHRS and YFSETQ. CDR3 length equals 15 residues. CDR3 residues: CARRARNSGANGLTF. The DNA for the CDR3 is TGCGCCAGAAGGGCGAGGAACTCTGGGGCCAACGGCCTGACTTTC.

The rearrangement links TRBV6-5 to TRBJ1-1; no clear D gene. The CDR3 contains 13 residues. In germline, CDR1 is MNHEY, CDR2 SVGAGI. V was cut by 10 bases and J by 1 base, with 13 bases left in between. CDR3 amino acids: CATKDGRNTEAFF. The CDR3, as DNA: TGTGCCACCAAAGACGGGAGGAACACTGAAGCTTTCTTT.

The chain joins TRBV11-2 to TRBJ2-4, with 8 positions matching TRBD2. This CDR3 has 16 residues. Germline-derived CDR1 and CDR2 are SGHAT and FQNNGV. The trim removed 5 bases at V and 1 base at J, leaving 7 bases unmatched. CDR3 sequence: CASSPGGASAKNIQYF. The CDR3 DNA reads as TGTGCCAGCAGCCCGGGAGGGGCCTCGGCCAAAAACATTCAGTACTTC.

The rearrangement joins TRBV6-6 to TRBJ1-6, with TRBD1 identical over 10 bases. V was pared by 6 bases and J by 7 bases, with 6 bases of the junction left unmatched. The CDR3 runs to 15 residues. The germline gives CDR1 MNHNY, CDR2 SVGAGI (reference sequence). The CDR3 nucleotides read TGTGCCAGCAGCCCGGGACAGGGGTTGAATTCACCCCTCCACTTT. This sequence encodes CASSPGQGLNSPLHF.

The V call is TRBV11-1, the J call TRBJ2-1; the match to TRBD2 covers 10 bases. Trimming took 5 bases from V and 7 from J; bases not matched to a gene: 5. The germline CDR1 and CDR2 sequences are SGHAT and FQDESV (reference sequence). This CDR3 spans 14 amino acids. DNA for the CDR3: TGTGCCAGCAGCCCTGAACTAGCGGGGAATGAGCAGTTCTTC. It translates to CASSPELAGNEQFF.

The chain employs TRBV2 and TRBJ1-2, with D possibly being TRBD1 (5 bases). The CDR3 has 13 amino acids. Looked up from germline, CDR1 is SNHLY and CDR2 is FYNNEI. Trimming stripped 7 bases from V and 3 bases from J, with 12 bases between. For the CDR3, the DNA is TGTGCCAGCAAGATAGGGACTGACTATGGCTACACCTTC. Translation gives CASKIGTDYGYTF.

The chain uses TRBV11-2 and TRBJ1-2; D perhaps matches TRBD1 (5 bases). V was pared by 10 bases and J by 6 bases, with 21 bases between. This CDR3 comprises 14 residues. CDR1 is SGHAT, CDR2 FQNNGV, per germline. CDR3 in DNA: TGTGCCACAAGGACGGGGGTCCGAGGGGATGGCTACACCTTC. Its translation: CATRTGVRGDGYTF. The full variable domain, completed using reference TRBV11-2 and TRBJ1-2, is EAGVAQSPRYKIIEKRQSVAFWCNPISGHATLYWYQQILGQGPKLLIQFQNNGVVDDSQLPKDRFSAERLKGVDSTLKIQPAKLEDSAVYLCATRTGVRGDGYTFGSGTRLTVV.

This clone was counted a single time. Other DNA sequences of this sample code for an identical CDR3. As DNA, the CDR3 is TGTGCCAGCAGCGTAGGGGGCAGCACTAATGAAAAACTGTTTTTT. Translating gives CASSVGGSTNEKLFF. The rearrangement uses TRBV9 and TRBJ1-4; D may be TRBD1 (5 bases). Trimming left V 0 bases short and J 2 bases short, with 8 bases between. The germline V gene has CDR1 SGDLS and CDR2 YYNGEE. The CDR3 consists of 15 residues.

Concerning this clone itself: One end of the junction is discordant with germline, which a read error may explain. Other DNA sequences in the same sample also yield this CDR3. The chain combines TRBV7-9 with TRBJ1-4, with D tentatively TRBD1 (6 bases). The CDR3 length is 15 residues. The V gene's germline CDR1 is SEHNR and CDR2 FQNEAQ (reference sequence). The DNA for the CDR3 is TGTGCCAGCAGCCCGCGACAGGCAAATAATGAAAAACTGTTCTTT. Translating it yields CASSPRQANNEKLFF. Full variable domain (outside the CDR3, taken from reference TRBV7-9 and TRBJ1-4): DTGVSQNPRHKITKRGQNVTFRCDPISEHNRLYWYRQTLGQGPEFLTYFQNEAQLEKSRLLSDRFSAERPKGSFSTLEIQRTEQGDSAMYLCASSPRQANNEKLFFGSGTQLSVL.

V gene TRBV6-4 combines with J gene TRBJ2-1; TRBD2 matches at 10 bases. This CDR3 has 16 residues. J lost 9 bases, V lost 4 bases, and 12 bases had no gene match. Germline V CDR1 and CDR2: MRHNA, SNTAGT. The CDR3 nucleotides are TGTGCCAGCAGTGCCATGTCTAGCGGGAGTTTCAGTGAGCAGTTCTTC. The encoded protein is CASSAMSSGSFSEQFF.

The chain uses TRBV19 and TRBJ1-5; D ambiguous. The germline gives CDR1 LNHDA, CDR2 SQIVND (reference sequence). Trimming took 1 base from V and 6 from J, leaving 13 bases between them. There are 15 residues in the CDR3. In DNA, the CDR3 is TGTGCCAGTAGTATAGGCGGGGATAGGAGTCAGCCCCAGCATTTT. It translates to CASSIGGDRSQPQHF.

This clone has only one observation. This chain connects TRBV5-4 to TRBJ2-5; a weak D match, TRBD1 (5 bases). The length of the CDR3 is 15 residues. Looked up from germline, CDR1 is SGHNT and CDR2 is YYREEE (reference sequence). V was trimmed by 2 bases and J by 1 base, leaving 12 bases between them. This chain's CDR3 is CASSFGQGFQETQYF. CDR3 nucleotide sequence: TGTGCCAGCAGCTTTGGGCAGGGATTCCAAGAGACCCAGTACTTC.

J is TRBJ2-2 and V is TRBV7-6; D perhaps matches TRBD2 (6 bases). V lost 5 bases, J lost 3 bases, and 13 bases lay in between. This CDR3 region has 15 residues. Germline V gene sequence: CDR1 SGHVS, CDR2 FNYEAQ. The DNA for the CDR3 is TGTGCCAGCAGCCTAAATGGGGGGTACACCGGGGAGCTGTTTTTT. The encoded protein is CASSLNGGYTGELFF.

CDR3 sequence: CASSFLALETQYF. The DNA of the CDR3 is TGTGCCAGCAGCTTTTTAGCCCTGGAGACCCAGTACTTC. This chain connects TRBV5-6 to TRBJ2-5; the D is unclear. Trimming left V 2 bases short and J 5 bases short, with 10 bases between. From germline, CDR1 is SGHDT and CDR2 YYEEEE. This CDR3 contains 13 residues.

This clone showed up just once. V usage is TRBV6-4 and J usage is TRBJ2-1, with TRBD2 matching 10 bases. The V and J ends lost 6 bases and 3 bases, in that order; junction bases with no gene match: 11. The CDR3 extends over 17 amino acids. Germline CDR1 is MRHNA and CDR2 is SNTAGT. The CDR3 here is CASRKSGTSDFYNEQFF. CDR3 nucleotides: TGTGCCAGCAGAAAGTCCGGGACTAGCGACTTCTACAATGAGCAGTTCTTC.

On this clone: This specimen includes other DNA sequences encoding the same CDR3. This rearrangement joins TRBV27 to TRBJ1-5, with 7 bases aligning to TRBD1. The CDR3 is 14 amino acids. Trimming at V came to 3 bases and at J to 4 bases, leaving 3 bases not matched to a gene. Germline loops: CDR1 MNHEY, CDR2 SMNVEV (reference sequence). CDR3: CASSLGQRNQPQHF. CDR3 DNA sequence: TGTGCCAGCAGTTTGGGACAGAGGAATCAGCCCCAGCATTTT.

The J gene is TRBJ1-1, the V gene TRBV5-4, with D tentatively TRBD1 (6 bases). Germline CDR1 reads SGHNT; CDR2 reads YYREEE (reference sequence). The V and J ends lost 4 bases and 1 base respectively, with 17 bases between them. The CDR3 length is 16 residues. DNA of the CDR3: TGTGCCAGCAGCGGGGGCGGGGGACTAAGGAACACTGAAGCTTTCTTT. Translated: CASSGGGGLRNTEAFF.

This chain links TRBV10-2 with TRBJ2-7, with 7 bases that match TRBD1. J was trimmed by 0 bases and V by 8 bases; bases with no gene match: 4. Germline V gene data show CDR1 as WSHSY and CDR2 as SAAADI. The length of the CDR3 is 13 residues. The CDR3 coding sequence is TGCGCCAGCGTCCGGGACAGCTCCTACGAGCAGTACTTC. Its translation is CASVRDSSYEQYF.

Comments on this clone: The junction departs from the called germline gene at one end, perhaps through a read error. The genes are TRBV7-9 and TRBJ2-3; TRBD2 matches at 10 bases. Germline V lookup: CDR1 SEHNR, CDR2 FQNEAQ (reference sequence). This CDR3 contains 15 residues. The DNA of the CDR3 is TGTTCCAGCAGCTTCGGTAGCGGGGGGTTAGATACGCAGTATTTT. This sequence encodes CSSSFGSGGLDTQYF.

This clone occurred a few times. This chain links TRBV6-6 with TRBJ1-1; no reliable D call. The germline V and J ends were trimmed by 1 base and 6 bases, with 12 bases remaining between them. CDR1 and CDR2 (germline): MNHNY, SVGAGI (reference sequence). The CDR3 is 14 amino acids. The CDR3 sequence is CASSYFGELAEAFF. The CDR3 coding sequence is TGTGCCAGCAGTTACTTCGGAGAACTGGCTGAAGCTTTCTTT.

The chain is built from TRBV2 and TRBJ2-7, with TRBD1 matching 10 bases. The ends lost 3 bases at V and 6 bases at J; junction bases unmatched: 14. CDR1 and CDR2 from the germline V gene are SNHLY and FYNNEI. The CDR3 extends over 17 amino acids. The CDR3 nucleotides are TGTGCCAGCAGTGAGGGGCCGGGACAGGGGTCGGTTGGCGAGCAGTACTTC. Its translation: CASSEGPGQGSVGEQYF. The variable domain in full, completed from reference TRBV2 and TRBJ2-7, reads EPEVTQTPSHQVTQMGQEVILRCVPISNHLYFYWYRQILGQKVEFLVSFYNNEISEKSEIFDDQFSVERPDGSNFTLKIRSTKLEDSAMYFCASSEGPGQGSVGEQYFGPGTRLTVT.

V and J are TRBV20-1 and TRBJ1-2; 8 bases align to TRBD1. Trimming removed 4 bases from V and 8 bases from J; junction bases left unmatched: 3. This CDR3 spans 11 amino acids. Germline V CDR1 and CDR2: DFQATT, SNEGSKA (reference sequence). The CDR3 sequence: CSATGQAGYTF. The CDR3 nucleotides read TGCAGTGCTACGGGACAGGCCGGCTACACCTTC.

The rearrangement links TRBV11-3 to TRBJ2-6, with 9 bases aligning to TRBD1. V lost 4 bases, J lost 2 bases, and 6 bases stayed unmatched. The CDR3 runs to 17 residues. CDR1 and CDR2 (germline): SGHNT, YENEEA. CDR3 DNA sequence: TGTGCCAGCAGCTCTGGACAGGGGAGTGCTGGGGCCAACGTCCTGACTTTC. It translates to CASSSGQGSAGANVLTF.